This paragraph covers one TCR beta chain sequence. Its antigen is undetermined. The entry originates in a study of brain T cells in children with intractable seizures. This CDR3 is 15 amino acids long. Germline loops: CDR1 KGHDR, CDR2 SFDVKD. The V and J ends lost 9 bases and 0 bases respectively, with 14 bases between them. Sequencing was limited to surgery cases with top T cell transcript signatures in brain tissue. At least one anti-epileptic drug was given before surgery. Clones were sequenced by immunoSEQ multiplex PCR, and TCRdb holds only the in-frame ones, with some missing. The table shows roughly 80,000 clones, with approximately 90% occurring only once. General study results and limits: Pre- and post-surgery blood differed in depth, so pre-surgery absences may be undersampling. Viral specificity was inferred only from CDR3 similarity; HCMV serostatus was unknown.

This rearrangement joins TRBV24-1 to TRBJ2-1; D gene uncertain. This sequence originates from a girl aged 2 to 9 with Rasmussen encephalitis and intractable seizures. The specimen was peripheral blood, collected at surgery. The CDR3 loop reads CATSLGSSSYNEQFF. CDR3 sequence (DNA): TGTGCCACCTCGCTGGGGTCTAGCTCCTACAATGAGCAGTTCTTC.